The rows below give T cell receptor beta chains drawn from one sample of a study of STAT5B mutations in CD4+ large granular lymphocyte leukemia. Using immunoSEQ multiplex PCR, the repertoire was profiled, and TCRdb retains in-frame clones only, with some absent. In the table there are about 23,000 clones, about four fifths of which are singletons. Input material: CD4+ T cells from blood buffy coats. These receptor sequences come from a human donor in good health. CDR3s include the opening cysteine and the closing phenylalanine or tryptophan. The D gene is left open where the match is weak. Clone sizes are given selectively: once, few, many, or a class where the clone is expanded.

V: TRBV18; J: TRBJ2-2; size: .; D: .; DNA: TGTGCCAGCTCACCGCAACAGAGCAAAACAAACACCGGGGAGCTGTTTTTT; CDR3: CASSPQQSKTNTGELFF
V: TRBV10-3; J: TRBJ1-6; size: .; D: .; DNA: TGTGCCATTAAAGTCGACAGCAATTCACCCCTCCACTTT; CDR3: CAIKVDSNSPLHF
V: TRBV2; J: TRBJ1-5; size: .; D: TRBD1; DNA: TGTGCCAGCAGTGAATTAGGGACAGGGGGCTTAAATCAGCCCCAGCATTTT; CDR3: CASSELGTGGLNQPQHF
V: TRBV5-1; J: TRBJ1-1; size: few; D: .; DNA: TGCGCCAGCAGCTCATCCGGGACCGTAATGAACACTGAAGCTTTCTTT; CDR3: CASSSSGTVMNTEAFF
V: TRBV19; J: TRBJ2-2; size: .; D: TRBD2; DNA: TGTGCCAGTAGTTTCTCTAGCGGGAACACCGGGGAGCTGTTTTTT; CDR3: CASSFSSGNTGELFF
V: TRBV4-1; J: TRBJ1-4; size: .; D: .; DNA: TGCGCCAGCAGCCACCGAAGGGGACCCAAAGGAACTAATGAAAAACTGTTTTTT; CDR3: CASSHRRGPKGTNEKLFF
V: TRBV5-6; J: TRBJ2-1; size: .; D: .; DNA: TGTGCCAGCAGCTCCCCACTACAGGGTACAAATGAGCAGTTCTTC; CDR3: CASSSPLQGTNEQFF
V: TRBV5-1; J: TRBJ2-5; size: .; D: TRBD2; DNA: TGCGCCAGCAGCTCCAACCCGGGACTAGTCGGGGAGACCCAGTACTTC; CDR3: CASSSNPGLVGETQYF
V: TRBV30; J: TRBJ2-5; size: .; D: .; DNA: TGTGCCTGGAGTGTATCCAACGGGGAGACCCAGTACTTC; CDR3: CAWSVSNGETQYF
V: TRBV11-3; J: TRBJ2-1; size: .; D: .; DNA: TGTGCCAGCAGCTTACACAGCTCCTACAATGAGCAGTTCTTC; CDR3: CASSLHSSYNEQFF
V: TRBV6-6; J: TRBJ2-1; size: .; D: TRBD2; DNA: TGTGCCAGCAAGCGGGAGGGGGATTATTACAATGAGCAGTTCTTC; CDR3: CASKREGDYYNEQFF
V: TRBV6-5; J: TRBJ2-2; size: .; D: .; DNA: TGTGCCAGCAGTTACTCCTTCGGGGTAGCGTCCGGGGAGCTGTTTTTT; CDR3: CASSYSFGVASGELFF
V: TRBV6-5; J: TRBJ1-1; size: few; D: TRBD1; DNA: TGTGCCAGCAGCTCGACAGGGGTGACTGAAGCTTTCTTT; CDR3: CASSSTGVTEAFF
V: TRBV7-9; J: TRBJ1-3; size: once; D: .; DNA: TGTGCCAGCAGCTCCCGTCGGGGCTCCGGAAACACCATATATTTT; CDR3: CASSSRRGSGNTIYF
V: TRBV5-5; J: TRBJ1-1; size: .; D: .; DNA: TGTGCCAGCAGCTTGGATTGGGGGGCGATATCTGAAGCTTTCTTT; CDR3: CASSLDWGAISEAFF
V: TRBV28; J: TRBJ2-7; size: .; D: .; DNA: TGTGCCAGCACACCCCGGTGGAGTCGGTACGAGCAGTACTTC; CDR3: CASTPRWSRYEQYF
V: TRBV7-6; J: TRBJ1-3; size: once; D: TRBD1; DNA: TGTGCCAGCAGCCCCAGACAGGGGAACTCTGGAAACACCATATATTTT; CDR3: CASSPRQGNSGNTIYF
V: TRBV4-1; J: TRBJ2-1; size: .; D: .; DNA: TGCGCCAGCAGCCAAGAAGGGGGGGTTGGGCAGGGGATTCGCGGTGAGCAGTTCTTC; CDR3: CASSQEGGVGQGIRGEQFF
V: TRBV5-5; J: TRBJ2-7; size: .; D: .; DNA: TGTGCCAGCAGCTTGAATCCAGGTTACTCCTACGAGCAGTACTTC; CDR3: CASSLNPGYSYEQYF
V: TRBV10-3; J: TRBJ1-5; size: medium-sized; D: .; DNA: TGTGCCATCAGTGAGGAGCCAGGGGCCCAGCATTTT; CDR3: CAISEEPGAQHF
V: TRBV10-3; J: TRBJ1-1; size: .; D: .; DNA: TGTGCCATCAGTGGGACCAACACTGAAGCTTTCTTT; CDR3: CAISGTNTEAFF
V: TRBV5-4; J: TRBJ2-1; size: .; D: .; DNA: TGTGCCAGCAGCTTGGGTGGGGGCCGCTCCTACAATGAGCAGTTCTTC; CDR3: CASSLGGGRSYNEQFF
V: TRBV19; J: TRBJ1-2; size: .; D: .; DNA: TGTGCCACCTTGAGACATAGACGGTTGCAGGGAGGACGCTACACCTTC; CDR3: CATLRHRRLQGGRYTF
V: TRBV6-5; J: TRBJ1-4; size: .; D: TRBD1; DNA: TGTGCCAGCAGTTCAGGACAGGCTACAACTAATGAAAAACTGTTTTTT; CDR3: CASSSGQATTNEKLFF
V: TRBV6-1; J: TRBJ1-2; size: .; D: .; DNA: TGTGCCAGCAGTGAAGCGGACATAAACTATGGCTACACCTTC; CDR3: CASSEADINYGYTF
V: TRBV29-1; J: TRBJ1-1; size: few; D: .; DNA: TGCAGCTCACTTGTCCAGGCGAGGGCGAACACTGAAGCTTTCTTT; CDR3: CSSLVQARANTEAFF